This TCR beta chain was captured in a study of shared clonotypes between healthy human individuals. Study as a whole: A donor's plate count was three for CD4 naive and three for CD4 memory; CD8 naive had two and CD8 memory one.

The CDR3 has 14 residues. Trimming took 3 bases from V and 5 from J, leaving 14 bases between them. Germline assignment: CDR1 LNHDA and CDR2 SQIVND (reference sequence). In this sample, this clone turned up once. A deep-level run was used for the assay. Sequencing used immunoSEQ multiplex PCR; TCRdb keeps in-frame clones, though not all of them. Here the sample spans about 2,500,000 clones, approximately 90% being singletons. Subsets obtained from CD4+ cells comprised CD45RA+ naive and CD45RA-negative memory cells. The TCR sequence derives from a man between 18 and 29 years old in good health. Sequenced: naive CD4+ T cells sorted from blood. Indicated subset: CD45RA+ positively selected. The rearrangement links TRBV19 to TRBJ2-7; no definite D call. CDR3 in DNA: TGTGCCAGTAGTATCTTAGGGAAGAAGGACGAGCAGTACTTC. It encodes CASSILGKKDEQYF.